Below are 11 T cell receptor beta chains sequenced from a single sample in a study of post-analysis software for immune sequencing data. Study-level points and caveats: Four or five TRBV segments (TRBV5-6, TRBV5-1 and TRBV20-1 among them) occurred more frequently in patients than in controls.

For these receptors, no antigen is known. Incorporated into the TCR beta cDNA libraries were unique molecular identifiers, which served to reduce PCR and sequencing biases. TCRdb re-derived calls from the PCR reads in MiXCR, one entry per CDR3 protein. The sample shows about 680,000 distinct CDR3 sequences, around 64% of them seen only once. The sequencing sample was made of blood. These receptors were collected from a girl aged 2-10 years with multiple sclerosis.

The chain links TRBV29-1 to TRBJ2-7; 7 positions match TRBD2. The CDR3 runs to 14 residues. The germline gives CDR1 SQVTM, CDR2 ANQGSEA. V dropped 1 base and J dropped 3; count of bases not matched to a gene: 6. CDR3 loop: CSVEGEGSVYEQYF. CDR3 sequence (DNA): TGCAGCGTTGAAGGGGAGGGCAGCGTCTACGAGCAGTACTTC.

This clonotype appeared a few times. CDR3 DNA sequence: TGCGCCAGCAGCCAAAGACAGGCGAACACTGAAGCTTTCTTT. Residues: CASSQRQANTEAFF. This chain uses TRBV4-1 with TRBJ1-1; possible D gene TRBD1, 6 bases. V was trimmed by 2 bases and J by 1 base, leaving 8 bases between them. The CDR3 runs 14 residues. Germline loops: CDR1 MGHRA, CDR2 YSYEKL.

The chain uses TRBV27 and TRBJ2-4, with D perhaps given as TRBD1 or TRBD2 (7 bases each). The J call is doubtful: the DNA matches TRBJ2-7 better. Germline V gene lookup returns CDR1 MNHEY and CDR2 SMNVEV (reference sequence). The CDR3 spans 15 residues. CDR3 in amino acids: CASSLSTGTTYEQYF. The CDR3 bases are TGTGCCAGCAGTCTCTCGACAGGGACTACCTACGAGCAGTACTTC.

In its sample, this clonotype was seen once. This rearrangement joins TRBV7-2 to TRBJ1-2, with D unclear. Germline V gives CDR1 SGHTA, CDR2 FQGNSA. The length of the CDR3 is 12 residues. V was cut by 4 bases and J by 1 base, with 4 bases left in between. CDR3 sequence: CASSYYNYGYTF. CDR3 nucleotides: TGTGCCAGCAGCTATTATAACTATGGCTACACCTTC.

This chain links TRBV20-1 with TRBJ2-1, with D tentatively TRBD2 (6 bases). The CDR3 spans 15 residues. Germline V gene sequence: CDR1 DFQATT, CDR2 SNEGSKA (reference sequence). V gave up 0 bases and J gave up 8 bases, with 17 bases separating them. Written as DNA, the CDR3 is TGCAGTGCTAGAGATTGGAGGGACGGTGGCGATGAGCAGTTCTTC. This codes for CSARDWRDGGDEQFF.

This clonotype was observed a handful of times. The rearrangement links TRBV29-1 to TRBJ1-2, with D tentatively TRBD1 (6 bases). CDR3 size: 12 residues. Trimming stripped 1 base from V and 6 bases from J, with 9 bases between. The germline CDR1 and CDR2 sequences are SQVTM and ANQGSEA. Here the CDR3 reads CSVEGGRNGYTF. CDR3 DNA sequence: TGCAGCGTTGAAGGGGGGCGTAATGGCTACACCTTC. Together with reference TRBV29-1 and TRBJ1-2, the CDR3 gives the full variable domain: SAVISQKPSRDICQRGTSLTIQCQVDSQVTMMFWYRQQPGQSLTLIATANQGSEATYESGFVIDKFPISRPNLTFSTLTVSNMSPEDSSIYLCSVEGGRNGYTFGSGTRLTVV.

The chain carries TRBV20-1 and TRBJ2-4; D is unresolved. Germline CDR1 and CDR2: DFQATT and SNEGSKA (reference sequence). V lost 5 bases and J lost 1, with 15 bases in between. This CDR3 has 15 amino acids. CDR3: CSAEPVRSAKNIQYF. The CDR3, as DNA: TGCAGTGCTGAGCCCGTGAGAAGCGCCAAAAACATTCAGTACTTC.

The chain employs TRBV7-8 and TRBJ2-7, with TRBD1 identical over 8 bases. V shed 2 bases, J shed 6 bases, and the junction held 3 bases outside the gene matches. The CDR3 loop spans 13 amino acids. Germline lookup yields CDR1 SGHVS and CDR2 FQNEAQ. The CDR3 protein is CASSLLDRGEQYF. CDR3 DNA: TGTGCCAGCAGCTTACTTGACAGGGGCGAGCAGTACTTC.

The CDR3 sequence is CASSLRHQETQYF. As DNA, the CDR3 is TGTGCCAGCAGTTTAAGACATCAAGAGACCCAGTACTTC. The chain has TRBV12-3 or TRBV12-4 and TRBJ2-5; D remains unclear. Trimming took off 2 bases at V and 2 bases at J, with 6 bases between the two ends. The CDR3 consists of 13 residues.

The J gene is TRBJ2-3, the V gene TRBV29-1; D is unclear. The CDR3 is made up of 14 amino acids. Deletions cut 4 bases from V and 1 base from J, with 12 bases between. CDR1 is SQVTM and CDR2 is ANQGSEA in the germline V gene. The DNA for the CDR3 is TGCAGCGTTGTTCCCAATTCCGGCACAGATACGCAGTATTTT. Protein: CSVVPNSGTDTQYF.

The V call is TRBV7-9, the J call TRBJ2-5, with 12 positions matching TRBD2. V gave up 4 bases and J gave up 2 bases; unmatched junction bases: 8. CDR1 is SEHNR, CDR2 FQNEAQ, per germline (reference sequence). This CDR3 contains 17 residues. CDR3 sequence: CASSSLAGGPGQETQYF. Here the CDR3 DNA reads TGTGCCAGCAGCTCCCTAGCGGGGGGGCCGGGTCAAGAGACCCAGTACTTC.